This is a list of T cell receptor beta chains from one sample in a study of T-cell reconstitution after alpha-beta-depleted transplantation in children. TCRdb passed the PCR reads through MiXCR, listing each CDR3 protein once. The sample consists of 250,000 to 400,000 distinct CDR3 sequences, roughly 25% of them appearing once. The specimen comprised PBMCs, mostly from graft donor cells, sampled 180 days after TCRalphabeta/CD19-depleted stem cell transplant. The receptors were sampled from a male patient under 18 who had a stem cell transplant for acute lymphoblastic leukemia, so the T cells may come from the graft donor. The CDR3 runs from the conserved cysteine through the conserved F or W. The D gene is left open where the match is weak. Clone size is shown for a subset of rows, as once, few, many or a class of expanded clone.

d_call,j_call,clone_size,v_call,cdr3_aa,cdr3_nt
.,TRBJ1-5,.,TRBV18,CASSPLPKGGNQPQHF,TGTGCCAGCTCACCACTACCTAAGGGGGGAAATCAGCCCCAGCATTTT
TRBD1,TRBJ1-6,few,TRBV20-1,CSARIVTGTGDWALHF,TGCAGTGCTAGAATAGTGACCGGGACAGGGGACTGGGCCCTCCACTTT
TRBD2,TRBJ2-1,few,TRBV15,CATSILEWGGGNEQFF,TGTGCCACCAGCATCTTAGAGTGGGGCGGGGGCAATGAGCAGTTCTTC
.,TRBJ2-7,.,TRBV3-1,CASGMGYEQYF,TGTGCCAGCGGGATGGGCTACGAGCAGTACTTC
TRBD2,TRBJ2-7,few,TRBV9,CASSESGRAPYEQYF,TGTGCCAGCAGTGAAAGCGGGAGGGCCCCCTACGAGCAGTACTTC
.,TRBJ2-3,few,TRBV29-1,CSVESTDTQYF,TGCAGCGTTGAAAGCACAGATACGCAGTATTTT
TRBD1,TRBJ2-3,many,TRBV18,CASSPGQGSTDTQYF,TGTGCCAGCTCACCGGGACAGGGGAGCACAGATACGCAGTATTTT
.,TRBJ2-7,.,TRBV29-1,CSVEGVGGEQYF,TGCAGCGTTGAAGGAGTGGGGGGAGAGCAGTACTTC
.,TRBJ2-6,.,TRBV7-9,CASSVMPRVSGANVLTF,TGTGCCAGCAGCGTGATGCCCCGGGTCTCTGGGGCCAACGTCCTGACTTTC
.,TRBJ2-1,.,TRBV12-3/TRBV12-4,CASILGGTPRNEQFF,TGTGCCAGCATCCTTGGGGGGACTCCCCGCAATGAGCAGTTCTTC
TRBD2,TRBJ2-1,.,TRBV4-2,CASSQPGLAGNNEQFF,TGTGCCAGCAGCCAACCGGGACTAGCGGGGAACAATGAGCAGTTCTTC
TRBD2,TRBJ2-1,.,TRBV20-1,CSARDEGLAGGYNEQFF,TGCAGTGCTAGAGATGAGGGACTAGCGGGAGGCTACAATGAGCAGTTCTTC
TRBD2,TRBJ2-2,.,TRBV20-1,CSARGTSGLNTGELFF,TGCAGTGCTAGGGGGACTAGCGGGTTGAACACCGGGGAGCTGTTTTTT
.,TRBJ2-3,.,TRBV2,CAIGGPGPDTQYF,TGTGCCATTGGAGGGCCGGGCCCAGATACGCAGTATTTT
.,TRBJ2-7,.,TRBV3-1,CASSQRYAEQYF,TGTGCCAGCAGCCAAAGGTACGCCGAGCAGTACTTC
.,TRBJ2-2,few,TRBV3-1,CASSRTRGELFF,TGTGCCAGCAGCCGGACACGCGGGGAGCTGTTTTTT
.,TRBJ1-5,many,TRBV2,CASEEGSSNQPQHF,TGTGCCAGCGAGGAGGGCTCTTCCAATCAGCCCCAGCATTTT
TRBD1,TRBJ2-7,.,TRBV29-1,CSSWTGYEQYF,TGCAGCTCTTGGACAGGCTACGAGCAGTACTTC
.,TRBJ1-1,.,TRBV18,CASSPRPPEAVAFF,TGTGCCAGCTCACCCAGGCCACCCGAGGCTGTAGCTTTCTTT
TRBD2,TRBJ2-1,.,TRBV11-2,CASSSLAGGPLTCNEQFF,TGTGCCAGCAGCTCGTTAGCGGGAGGGCCTTTAACGTGCAATGAGCAGTTCTTC
TRBD2,TRBJ2-5,many,TRBV9,CASSVSSGSRETQYF,TGTGCCAGCAGCGTCTCCAGCGGGAGTCGAGAGACCCAGTACTTC
.,TRBJ2-3,.,TRBV6-5,CASSFQGRSTDTQYF,TGTGCCAGCAGTTTCCAGGGAAGGAGCACAGATACGCAGTATTTT
TRBD2,TRBJ2-1,few,TRBV29-1,CSDRTSGFYNEQFF,TGCAGCGACCGGACTAGCGGGTTTTACAATGAGCAGTTCTTC
.,TRBJ2-7,few,TRBV27,CASSLIGTPYEQYF,TGTGCCAGCAGTTTAATAGGGACACCTTACGAGCAGTACTTC
TRBD2,TRBJ2-3,few,TRBV4-1,CASSHRNSGSSDTQYF,TGCGCCAGCAGCCACAGAAATAGCGGGAGCTCAGATACGCAGTATTTT
.,TRBJ1-1,.,TRBV5-1,CASSLVRTNTEAFF,TGCGCCAGCAGCTTGGTCCGGACGAACACTGAAGCTTTCTTT
TRBD1,TRBJ2-7,.,TRBV28,CASSTTGAYSYEQYF,TGTGCCAGCAGTACGACAGGGGCCTACTCCTACGAGCAGTACTTC
TRBD2,TRBJ2-3,.,TRBV7-9,CASSSRLAGGPSDTQYF,TGTGCCAGCAGCTCCCGACTAGCGGGAGGGCCGTCAGATACGCAGTATTTT
.,TRBJ2-2,.,TRBV9,CASSVGSAGELFF,TGTGCCAGCAGCGTAGGGTCTGCGGGGGAGCTGTTTTTT
.,TRBJ1-2,.,TRBV5-1,CASSLGPGGSWANYGYTF,TGCGCCAGCAGCTTGGGGCCCGGCGGGAGTTGGGCGAACTATGGCTACACCTTC
.,TRBJ1-1,.,TRBV27,CASSLFGDTEAFF,TGTGCCAGCAGTTTATTCGGGGACACTGAAGCTTTCTTT
.,TRBJ1-3,.,TRBV25-1,CASSEMAGEENTIYF,TGTGCCAGCAGTGAAATGGCAGGGGAGGAAAACACCATATATTTT
.,TRBJ1-5,.,TRBV3-1,CASSQRNQPQHF,TGTGCCAGCAGCCAACGAAATCAGCCCCAGCATTTT
TRBD1,TRBJ2-2,.,TRBV20-1,CSATGTGVRRELFF,TGCAGTGCAACTGGGACAGGGGTCAGGAGAGAGCTGTTTTTT
.,TRBJ1-2,.,TRBV29-1,CSVPRGDYGYTF,TGCAGCGTGCCTAGGGGGGACTATGGCTACACCTTC
TRBD2,TRBJ2-1,few,TRBV12-5,CASGSPDRLAVNNEQFF,TGTGCTAGTGGTTCTCCGGACCGACTAGCGGTAAACAATGAGCAGTTCTTC
.,TRBJ2-7,few,TRBV9,CASSPTHWTPYEQYF,TGTGCCAGCAGCCCAACCCATTGGACACCCTACGAGCAGTACTTC
TRBD1,TRBJ1-2,.,TRBV7-9,CASSWTGADYGYTF,TGTGCCAGCAGCTGGACAGGGGCGGACTATGGCTACACCTTC
.,TRBJ2-4,many,TRBV12-3/TRBV12-4,CASSLSAGAKNIQYF,TGTGCCAGCAGTTTATCGGCAGGGGCCAAAAACATTCAGTACTTC
.,TRBJ1-6,.,TRBV10-3,CAISESVSPLHF,TGTGCCATCAGTGAGTCAGTTTCACCCCTCCACTTT
.,TRBJ1-1,.,TRBV7-6,CASSFVDTAQAFF,TGTGCCAGCAGCTTCGTGGACACCGCTCAAGCTTTCTTT
TRBD1,TRBJ1-2,.,TRBV5-1,CASSYRDRVSGYTF,TGCGCCAGCAGCTACCGGGACAGGGTTAGTGGCTACACCTTC
.,TRBJ1-6,few,TRBV10-3,CAISGREPNSPLHF,TGTGCCATCAGTGGCAGGGAGCCTAATTCACCCCTCCACTTT
.,TRBJ2-4,.,TRBV12-3/TRBV12-4,CASSDTPQNIQYF,TGTGCCAGCAGTGACACGCCGCAAAACATTCAGTACTTC
TRBD2,TRBJ2-7,.,TRBV25-1,CASSELLAGEWRVYEQYF,TGTGCCAGCAGTGAATTACTAGCGGGAGAATGGCGGGTCTACGAGCAGTACTTC
.,TRBJ2-7,few,TRBV18,CASSPRLWASYEQYF,TGTGCCAGCTCCCCCCGGCTGTGGGCCTCCTACGAGCAGTACTTC
.,TRBJ1-5,.,TRBV9,CASQPQHF,TGTGCCAGCCAGCCCCAGCATTTT
TRBD2,TRBJ2-3,.,TRBV24-1,CATSDWSSGDSLDTQYF,TGTGCCACCAGTGATTGGTCTAGCGGGGACTCCTTGGATACGCAGTATTTT
TRBD2,TRBJ2-3,.,TRBV29-1,CSVDLAGLGFTQYF,TGCAGCGTTGACCTAGCGGGACTCGGGTTTACGCAGTATTTT
.,TRBJ2-1,.,TRBV2,CASRNPLGNEQFF,TGTGCCAGCAGGAACCCCCTGGGCAATGAGCAGTTCTTC
TRBD1,TRBJ2-3,.,TRBV10-3,CAISEYRGSKADTQYF,TGTGCCATCAGTGAGTACAGGGGAAGCAAGGCAGATACGCAGTATTTT
.,TRBJ2-1,few,TRBV7-7,CASSPTGWNEQFF,TGTGCCAGCAGCCCGACCGGGTGGAATGAGCAGTTCTTC
TRBD1,TRBJ2-7,few,TRBV3-1,CASSLRQGHWSYEQYF,TGTGCCAGCAGCCTCAGACAGGGCCACTGGTCCTACGAGCAGTACTTC
.,TRBJ2-7,many,TRBV12-3/TRBV12-4,CASSFAGPPYEQYF,TGTGCCAGCAGTTTCGCGGGACCACCCTACGAGCAGTACTTC
TRBD2,TRBJ2-3,.,TRBV5-1,CASSQYGTSGRDTQYF,TGCGCCAGCAGCCAGTACGGGACTAGCGGGAGAGATACGCAGTATTTT